This passage covers 29 T cell receptor beta chains from one sample sequenced in a study of Ad26.COV2.S vaccination and SARS-CoV-2 variants. This sample's treatment: about 20 received Ad26.COV2.S at low or high dose, single or two shots; five or six received placebo; per-sample allocation not given. Samples were taken on day 63 after the first vaccine or placebo injection. Only in-frame clones appear in the TCRdb table, and some are missing; sequencing was by immunoSEQ multiplex PCR. The table shows 300,000 to 400,000 clones, with 70% to 90% occurring only once. The sequencing here drew on peripheral blood, taken in a trial of Ad26.COV2.S vaccine versus placebo. These receptors were collected from a person between 18 and 65 years old who received the Ad26.COV2.S COVID-19 vaccine or a placebo.

The chain recombines TRBV29-1 with TRBJ2-7, with D unresolved. Trimming cost V 7 bases and J 0 bases, with 10 bases left between them. Germline values: CDR1 SQVTM, CDR2 ANQGSEA. This CDR3 region has 12 residues. The CDR3 nucleotides are TGCAGCGGAACGACAAGCTCCTACGAGCAGTACTTC. Its protein product is CSGTTSSYEQYF.

V and J are TRBV11-2 and TRBJ2-6; D may be TRBD2 (5 bases). CDR1 and CDR2 from the germline V gene are SGHAT and FQNNGV. Trimming removed 0 bases at V and 0 bases at J, with 12 bases between. CDR3 length equals 18 residues. The CDR3 coding sequence is TGTGCCAGCAGCTTAGAGTTTAGCGCAAGCTCTGGGGCCAACGTCCTGACTTTC. It encodes CASSLEFSASSGANVLTF.

The chain joins TRBV28 to TRBJ1-1; tentative D call: TRBD1 (6 bases). The V and J ends lost 6 bases and 1 base respectively, with 15 bases between them. The CDR3 is 15 amino acids. Per the germline V gene, CDR1 is MDHEN and CDR2 is SYDVKM. This chain's CDR3 is CASSPIDRPNTEAFF. DNA for the CDR3: TGTGCCAGCAGCCCGATCGACAGGCCGAACACTGAAGCTTTCTTT.

The chain links TRBV30 to TRBJ2-2, with D uncertain. The V end lost 0 bases, the J end lost 10 bases, and 12 bases lay between the germline ends. Germline CDR1 and CDR2: GTSNPN and SVGIG (reference sequence). The CDR3 runs 13 residues. CDR3 amino acids: CAWSVGLVAELFF. DNA for the CDR3: TGTGCCTGGAGTGTAGGGCTAGTGGCGGAGCTGTTTTTT. The full variable domain, in which reference TRBV30 and TRBJ2-2 provide the parts outside the CDR3, is SQTIHQWPATLVQPVGSPLSLECTVEGTSNPNLYWYRQAAGRGLQLLFYSVGIGQISSEVPQNLSASRPQDRQFILSSKKLLLSDSGFYLCAWSVGLVAELFFGEGSRLTVL.

V is TRBV2 and J is TRBJ2-1, with TRBD2 matching over 12 bases. Germline V lookup: CDR1 SNHLY, CDR2 FYNNEI. Trimming took 6 bases from V and 9 from J; bases not matched to a gene: 9. The CDR3 is made up of 15 amino acids. This chain's CDR3 is CASRQGLAGPSEQFF. CDR3 in DNA: TGTGCCAGCAGGCAAGGACTAGCGGGACCCAGTGAGCAGTTCTTC.

The chain employs TRBV30 and TRBJ2-2, with D tentatively TRBD2 (5 bases). Germline V lookup: CDR1 GTSNPN, CDR2 SVGIG (reference sequence). The CDR3 has 13 amino acids. V lost 5 bases and J 6 bases, leaving 13 bases between the germline ends. CDR3 in amino acids: CAWDGVVSGELFF. The CDR3 region has the DNA TGTGCCTGGGACGGGGTGGTTTCCGGGGAGCTGTTTTTT.

The rearrangement joins TRBV5-1 to TRBJ1-6, with D perhaps matching TRBD1 (5 bases). There are 15 residues in the CDR3. Trimming removed 0 bases from V and 7 bases from J, with 11 bases in between. Germline V gene sequence: CDR1 SGHRS, CDR2 YFSETQ. In nucleotides, the CDR3 is TGCGCCAGCAGCTTGGAAGGGACGGGAAATTCACCCCTCCACTTT. Translating gives CASSLEGTGNSPLHF.

In this sample, this clone turned up once. The V and J genes are TRBV2 and TRBJ2-7; 11 nucleotides match TRBD2. Per the germline V gene, CDR1 is SNHLY and CDR2 is FYNNEI. The junction had 5 bases not matched to a gene; V was cut back by 5 bases and J by 5 bases. This CDR3 is 14 amino acids long. CDR3 sequence (DNA): TGTGCCAGCAGTCCACTAGCGGGAGACCACGAGCAGTACTTC. Its translation: CASSPLAGDHEQYF.

This chain joins TRBV11-2 and TRBJ2-4; the D gene is possibly TRBD2 (5 bases). Deletions cut 6 bases from V and 5 bases from J, with 11 bases between. The CDR3 is made up of 13 amino acids. CDR1 and CDR2 from the germline V gene are SGHAT and FQNNGV. The CDR3 DNA reads as TGTGCCAGCAGATACGGGGTCCAAAACATTCAGTACTTC. Translating it yields CASRYGVQNIQYF.

The rearrangement uses TRBV18 and TRBJ1-1, with TRBD1 as a possible D gene (6 bases). Trimming shortened V by 0 bases and J by 3 bases, and 20 bases separated the two germline ends. The V gene's germline CDR1 is KGHSH and CDR2 LQKENI. This CDR3 is 18 amino acids long. The CDR3 region has the DNA TGTGCCAGCTCACCACCGTGGGGGGGCATTGGTGGGTACACTGAAGCTTTCTTT. This translates into CASSPPWGGIGGYTEAFF.

The chain employs TRBV19 and TRBJ2-7; 10 nucleotides agree with TRBD1. Losses at the gene ends were 2 bases for V and 2 bases for J; bases not matched to a gene: 3. Germline CDR1 and CDR2: LNHDA and SQIVND (reference sequence). This CDR3 region has 15 residues. CDR3 protein: CASSIRTGGTYEQYF. The DNA of the CDR3 is TGTGCCAGTAGTATAAGGACAGGGGGGACCTACGAGCAGTACTTC. Drawing the rest from reference TRBV19 and TRBJ2-7, the complete variable domain is DGGITQSPKYLFRKEGQNVTLSCEQNLNHDAMYWYRQDPGQGLRLIYYSQIVNDFQKGDIAEGYSVSREKKESFPLTVTSAQKNPTAFYLCASSIRTGGTYEQYFGPGTRLTVT.

The sample holds one count of this clone. The J gene is TRBJ2-1, the V gene TRBV7-2; D may correspond to TRBD1 or TRBD2 (5 bases each). Trimming stripped 1 base from V and 6 bases from J, with 16 bases between. The CDR3 totals 16 residues. Germline CDR1 is SGHTA and CDR2 is FQGNSA. CDR3 sequence: CASSLGGNRGSNEQFF. The CDR3 coding sequence is TGTGCCAGCAGCTTAGGTGGTAACCGGGGCTCCAATGAGCAGTTCTTC.

This rearrangement joins TRBV6-4 to TRBJ2-1, with unresolved D. The CDR3 extends over 15 amino acids. Germline CDR1 and CDR2: MRHNA and SNTAGT. V was cut by 6 bases and J by 0 bases, with 12 bases left in between. CDR3 in DNA: TGTGCCAGCAGCGAAGACTTTGGCTCCTACAATGAGCAGTTCTTC. This sequence encodes CASSEDFGSYNEQFF.

The V gene is TRBV18, the J gene TRBJ1-1, with no clear D. Germline V gene sequence: CDR1 KGHSH, CDR2 LQKENI. With 3 bases removed from V and 1 base from J, the gap between germline ends came to 6 bases. The CDR3 contains 13 residues. The CDR3 loop is CASSPTPNTEAFF. The CDR3 nucleotides read TGTGCCAGCTCACCGACACCGAACACTGAAGCTTTCTTT.

This rearrangement joins TRBV19 to TRBJ1-5; the match to TRBD1 covers 7 bases. Germline V CDR1 and CDR2: LNHDA, SQIVND (reference sequence). After removal of 7 bases from V and 2 bases from J, the junction contained 14 bases not matched to a gene. The CDR3 runs to 17 residues. The CDR3: CASTHLRNGQGNQPQHF. The CDR3 bases are TGTGCCAGTACCCACCTCAGAAACGGACAGGGCAATCAGCCCCAGCATTTT.

CDR3 coding DNA: TGTGCCAGCAGCCAAGGACTAGCGGGGGTCGCGGGAGGCGAGACCCAGTACTTC. Residues: CASSQGLAGVAGGETQYF. This chain joins TRBV3-1 (or the pseudogene TRBV3-2) and TRBJ2-5; 12 bases match TRBD2. J lost 5 bases, V lost 1 base, and 11 bases had no gene match. The length of the CDR3 is 18 residues. Germline-derived CDR1 and CDR2 are LGHDT and YNNKEL (reference sequence).

This clone was detected only once. The chain joins TRBV4-3 to TRBJ2-5; D gene uncertain. Trimming stripped 0 bases from V and 5 bases from J, with 7 bases between. The CDR3 covers 13 residues. Germline V gene lookup returns CDR1 LGHNA and CDR2 YSLEER. The CDR3: CASSQDVLETQYF. The CDR3 DNA follows: TGCGCCAGCAGCCAAGATGTGTTGGAGACCCAGTACTTC.

This chain connects TRBV21-1 to TRBJ2-3; TRBD2, the table's D call, lacks a check against the DNA. TRBV21-1 has pseudogene status. The CDR3 spans 22 residues. The DNA for the CDR3 is TGTGCCAGCAGCAACTACCCCGGGACTAGCGGGGGGGCCCGAAGGTCGGTTGGTACGCAGTATTTT. This gives the protein CASSNYPGTSGGARRSVGTQYF.

This rearrangement joins TRBV19 to TRBJ1-2, with D unclear. Trimming removed 3 bases at V and 0 bases at J, with 5 bases between. CDR1 is LNHDA and CDR2 is SQIVND in the germline V gene (reference sequence). The CDR3 extends over 13 amino acids. The CDR3: CASSITTNYGYTF. The CDR3 nucleotides read TGTGCCAGTAGTATCACAACTAACTATGGCTACACCTTC.

This chain uses TRBV4-3 with TRBJ2-7, with a tentative D call TRBD1 (6 bases). CDR1 and CDR2 (germline): LGHNA, YSLEER. The V and J ends lost 0 bases and 5 bases respectively, with 11 bases between them. The CDR3 totals 14 residues. The CDR3 region is CASSQDWGLDEQYF. The CDR3 bases are TGCGCCAGCAGCCAAGATTGGGGGCTGGACGAGCAGTACTTC.

The J gene is TRBJ2-2, the V gene TRBV27, with 11 bases that match TRBD2. Unmatched junction bases numbered 4, after V lost 2 bases and J lost 8 bases. CDR3 length: 15 amino acids. Germline CDR1 reads MNHEY; CDR2 reads SMNVEV (reference sequence). CDR3 nucleotides: TGTGCCAGCAGTTTAACTAGCGGGAGTAGGGGGGAGCTGTTTTTT. This gives the protein CASSLTSGSRGELFF.

J is TRBJ2-3 and V is TRBV7-2; maybe TRBD2 (5 bases). The CDR3 extends over 12 amino acids. V was clipped by 1 base and J by 9 bases, with 8 bases between them. CDR1 and CDR2 from the germline V gene are SGHTA and FQGNSA. For the CDR3, the DNA is TGTGCCAGCAGCTTAGACGGGAAGACGCAGTATTTT. This gives the protein CASSLDGKTQYF.

This clone has only one observation. J is TRBJ1-1 and V is TRBV7-9; D possibly corresponds to TRBD1 (6 bases). The CDR3 spans 14 residues. V lost 5 bases to trimming and J lost 2 bases, with 12 bases between them. Germline loops: CDR1 SEHNR, CDR2 FQNEAQ (reference sequence). This chain's CDR3 is CASSHWDTNTEAFF. CDR3 bases: TGTGCCAGCAGCCACTGGGACACCAACACTGAAGCTTTCTTT.

This chain uses TRBV5-4 with TRBJ1-1; D is possibly TRBD1 (6 bases). Germline V lookup: CDR1 SGHNT, CDR2 YYREEE (reference sequence). The germline V and J ends were trimmed by 4 bases and 0 bases, with 13 bases remaining between them. The CDR3 is 15 residues long. This CDR3 reads CASSGRDNLNTEAFF. The CDR3 nucleotides read TGTGCCAGCAGCGGCCGGGACAACCTGAACACTGAAGCTTTCTTT.

V gene TRBV7-9 combines with J gene TRBJ1-1; D remains unclear. This CDR3 is built from 15 residues. V gave up 1 base and J gave up 4 bases, with 13 bases separating them. CDR1 and CDR2 (germline): SEHNR, FQNEAQ (reference sequence). The CDR3 spells CASSLVDKGGTEAFF. The CDR3 DNA reads TGTGCCAGCAGCTTAGTAGACAAGGGTGGCACTGAAGCTTTCTTT.

This clone turned up a few times. The chain uses TRBV7-8 and TRBJ2-7; 9 bases agree with TRBD2. Germline V gene lookup returns CDR1 SGHVS and CDR2 FQNEAQ. The V and J ends lost 7 bases and 6 bases, in that order; junction bases with no gene match: 13. CDR3 size: 15 residues. CDR3 loop: CASTRMDSGSREQYF. In DNA, the CDR3 is TGTGCCAGCACTCGCATGGATAGCGGGAGTCGCGAGCAGTACTTC.

The V call is TRBV30, the J call TRBJ1-3; D is possibly TRBD1 (5 bases). CDR3 length: 15 amino acids. Germline assignment: CDR1 GTSNPN and CDR2 SVGIG (reference sequence). The V and J ends lost 2 bases and 0 bases respectively, with 11 bases between them. This CDR3 is CAWSPDTISGNTIYF. CDR3 coding DNA: TGTGCCTGGAGTCCGGACACCATCTCTGGAAACACCATATATTTT.

The chain recombines TRBV7-2 with TRBJ1-5; D is ambiguous. Trimming removed 1 base from V and 0 bases from J, with 13 bases in between. Per germline, CDR1 SGHTA and CDR2 FQGNSA. CDR3 length equals 17 residues. In DNA form, the CDR3 reads TGTGCCAGCAGCTTAGGGACCAGACGGGGTAGCAATCAGCCCCAGCATTTT. As protein: CASSLGTRRGSNQPQHF. The whole variable domain, filled in from reference TRBV7-2 and TRBJ1-5, reads GAGVSQSPSNKVTEKGKDVELRCDPISGHTALYWYRQSLGQGLEFLIYFQGNSAPDKSGLPSDRFSAERTGGSVSTLTIQRTQQEDSAVYLCASSLGTRRGSNQPQHFGDGTRLSIL.

The chain has TRBV3-1 (or the pseudogene TRBV3-2) and TRBJ2-1, with TRBD2 identical over 13 bases. Trimming cost V 3 bases and J 4 bases; bases outside gene matches: 3. The germline V gene encodes CDR1 LGHDT and CDR2 YNNKEL (reference sequence). The length of the CDR3 is 16 residues. As DNA, the CDR3 is TGTGCCAGCAGCCACACTAGCGGGAGGGGATACAATGAGCAGTTCTTC. This translates into CASSHTSGRGYNEQFF.